The TCR beta chain described here comes from a study of T cell responses to AZD1222 COVID-19 vaccine. Only one count was recorded for this clone. Its antigen is unidentified. TCRdb keeps only in-frame clones here, not all; method: immunoSEQ multiplex PCR. The sample contains approximately 130,000 clones, about 94% of which appear only once. Overall study results and limits: Spike-specific TCR breadth and depth rose after two AZD1222 doses. Repertoire samples came only from after the peak T cell response. Clonal diversity may have been underestimated in mostly white British donors. Within unmutated variant regions lay the reported targets of nearly half of spike-specific TCRs.

The sample was peripheral blood, taken on day 0 of AZD1222 vaccination. The clonotype originates from an adult in good health.

The CDR3 loop reads CASSLWDRDYGYTF. As DNA, the CDR3 is TGCGCCAGCAGCTTGTGGGACAGAGACTATGGCTACACCTTC. This chain connects TRBV5-1 to TRBJ1-2; 7 bases are a match to TRBD1. The CDR3 contains 14 residues. Looked up from germline, CDR1 is SGHRS and CDR2 is YFSETQ. Losses at the gene ends were 1 base for V and 3 bases for J; bases not matched to a gene: 3.